The clone carrying this TCR beta chain came up many times. This CDR3 has 15 amino acids. Trimming cost V 5 bases and J 1 base; bases outside gene matches: 5. This sample was included in a study of T cells after yellow fever vaccination. TCRdb itself ran the 5' RACE reads through MiXCR, one entry per CDR3 protein. The data hold some 600,000 distinct CDR3 sequences, with 10% to 15% observed a single time. V usage is TRBV12-3 or TRBV12-4 and J usage is TRBJ1-5, with 7 positions matching TRBD1. The sequencing here drew on PBMCs, taken on the day of the yellow fever booster vaccination. This receptor was obtained from a man in his thirties or forties who received the YFV17D yellow fever vaccine. In DNA, the CDR3 is TGTGCCAGCAGTAAAACAGGGGCAAGCAATCAGCCCCAGCATTTT. Translation gives CASSKTGASNQPQHF.